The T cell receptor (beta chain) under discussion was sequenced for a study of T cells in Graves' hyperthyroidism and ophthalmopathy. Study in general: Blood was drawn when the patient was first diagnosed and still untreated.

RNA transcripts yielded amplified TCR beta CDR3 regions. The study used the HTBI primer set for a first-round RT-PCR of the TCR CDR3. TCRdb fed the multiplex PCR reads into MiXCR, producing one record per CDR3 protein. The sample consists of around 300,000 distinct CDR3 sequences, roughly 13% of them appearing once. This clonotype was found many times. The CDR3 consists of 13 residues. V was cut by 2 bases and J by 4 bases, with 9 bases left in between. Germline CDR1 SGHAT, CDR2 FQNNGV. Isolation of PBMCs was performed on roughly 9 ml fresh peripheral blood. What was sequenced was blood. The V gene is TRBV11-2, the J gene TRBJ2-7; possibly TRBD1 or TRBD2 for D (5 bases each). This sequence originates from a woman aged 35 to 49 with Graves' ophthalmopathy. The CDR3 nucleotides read TGTGCCAGCAGCTTATCTGAGGGGTACGAGCAGTACTTC. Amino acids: CASSLSEGYEQYF.